The sequence of this TCR beta chain was determined in a study of cytomegalovirus exposure and HLA in healthy donors. Notes on the study in general: The only immune exposure information that was available was CMV serostatus.

Concerning this clone: The antigen is not known.

PCR involved 60 Vbeta and 13 Jbeta primers. Profiling relied on immunoSEQ multiplex PCR, and the TCRdb table lists in-frame clones only, not all of them. The table records a few hundred thousand clones, roughly 75% of them present only once. V lost 6 bases to trimming and J lost 6 bases, with 21 bases between them. The CDR3 runs 16 residues. CDR1 and CDR2 from the germline V gene are SGHRS and YFSETQ. Sequenced material: PBMCs. The chain combines TRBV5-1 with TRBJ2-2; tentative D call: TRBD1 (6 bases). This TCR derives from a woman aged 25 to 45 in good health and CMV-seronegative. The CDR3 region has the DNA TGCGCCAGCACAGGGGTCCCCGTGCGTGGGTCCGGGGAGCTGTTTTTT. This codes for CASTGVPVRGSGELFF. Based on the CDR3 plus reference TRBV5-1 and TRBJ2-2, the full variable domain is KAGVTQTPRYLIKTRGQQVTLSCSPISGHRSVSWYQQTPGQGLQFLFEYFSETQRNKGNFPGRFSGRQFSNSRSEMNVSTLELGDSALYLCASTGVPVRGSGELFFGEGSRLTVL.